This T cell receptor beta chain is drawn from a study of T cells in Graves' hyperthyroidism and ophthalmopathy (dated by TCRdb to the late 2010s). Regarding the research as a whole: Peripheral blood samples were taken at the time of initial diagnosis, prior to any treatment. To identify distinguishing TCR V-J signatures, a discovery cohort of around 100 patients was used, comprising 40 to 45 with Graves' ophthalmopathy and approximately 58 with stable Graves' hyperthyroidism. An independent validation cohort of 18 to 20 hyperthyroidism patients and over 15 patients who later progressed to ophthalmopathy tested prospective prediction of ophthalmopathy. The approximately 100 discovery patients were divided at random into training and test sets in a 7:3 ratio. The study also compared thyroid tissue and blood T-cell repertoires from roughly 6 Graves' hyperthyroidism patients. After blood sampling, hyperthyroidism patients were treated with methimazole at a starting dose of 30 mg daily, and ophthalmopathy patients were treated with high-dose intravenous methylprednisolone. TCR Vbeta CDR3 sequencing of 140 or so peripheral blood samples (under 45 ophthalmopathy, roughly 72 hyperthyroidism and approximately 17 progressor patients) is reported in the paper.

Moderately to severely active disease, a Clinical Activity Score of at least 3, a NOSPECS grade of at least 4, and a duration under 3 months were present in ophthalmopathy patients. Exclusion was applied to patients with uncontrolled infections, other autoimmune diseases, pregnancy or lactation. Clinical symptoms, serum thyroxine and TRAb, thyroid ultrasound, and orbital computed tomography formed the basis for the diagnoses. PBMCs were separated from 10 ml of fresh peripheral blood using Ficoll-Paque density gradient centrifugation. Trizol reagent was used to extract total RNA, and RNA quality was then checked on an Agilent 2100 Bioanalyzer. Comment on this clonotype: The antigen this receptor binds is unknown. Per-base quality was not reported, and no clone a single base away is much larger than it.

General findings and caveats noted by the study authors: Sample size was not statistically predetermined, and investigators were not blinded to group allocation. Blood samples also contained most of the expanded thyroid clonotypes (frequency above 0.001), which suggests that blood repertoires may reflect thyroid immune responses. In validation, progression to ophthalmopathy was predicted by the model with roughly 69% sensitivity and 72% to 80% specificity, a median of 6.5 months before onset. In cross-validation, a model built on a 13 V-J signature told ophthalmopathy apart from stable hyperthyroidism with approximately 90% sensitivity and roughly 83% specificity, and in testing the same model reached 80%/75%.

Counted from cysteine to phenylalanine, this CDR3 has 15 amino acids. CDR3 DNA is the only sequence kept; it has 45 bases, read in frame from the first base. Reading the germline V gene gives CDR1 MNHEY and CDR2 SVGAGI. V is cut back by 0 bases and J by 4 bases, with 5 bases in the junction unmatched. Amplification of TCR beta CDR3 regions was carried out from RNA transcripts. For the first round of RT-PCR on the TCR CDR3, the HTBI primer set was used together with the Qiagen OneStep RT-PCR kit. The libraries were constructed in a second round of multiplex PCR and then size-selected and purified. The libraries were sequenced on an Illumina HiSeq2000 using paired-end 100 bp reads. Per the source publication's procedure: SOAPnuke was used to process the raw data, throwing out any read that contained adapters or uncalled bases, had a mean Phred below 15, or lacked an exact constant-primer or identifier match. COPE v1.2.5 was used to merge high-quality paired reads, and clonotypes were defined as unique nucleotide sequences. Clonotypes were aligned to IMGT TRBV, TRBD and TRBJ reference segments using MiTCR v1.1. The analysis included only V-J combinations with a frequency above 0.0001, which together covered approximately 99% of the repertoires. A TCS score was defined as the ratio between F50 (clonal expansion) and ExV (chaos), using BLOSUM62-based TCRdist between CDR3 peptides within each V-J. Welch's t-statistics and random forest reduced roughly 530 V-J features to 13, which were used in a naive Bayes classifier (R e1071). TCRdb redid the processing of the public reads, applying fastp at Q25 and MiXCR, and retained in-frame beta chains. CDR3 protein sequences are deduplicated, and each keeps its most common genes and DNA. The V and J calls were not made by the authors but by TCRdb's processing. The sample data list some 350,000 distinct CDR3 sequences, and approximately 15% of these were observed just once. Of the sample, 30% to 40% falls within the top ten clones.

This clonotype was sampled from a woman aged 40 to 55 with Graves' ophthalmopathy. Sequencing used blood. The chain is encoded by TRBV6-5 joined to TRBJ2-7; 8 nucleotides in the junction match TRBD1. The DNA sequence is given as TGTGCCAGCAGTTACTCGAGTAACAGGGGGTACGAGCAGTACTTC. Translated, it gives CASSYSSNRGYEQYF.